The 16 T cell receptor beta chains in this list originate from one sample, sequenced in a study of T cell changes during pregnancy in multiple sclerosis. Here immunoSEQ multiplex PCR was the method, and the copy in TCRdb shows in-frame clones only, minus some. The sample records approximately 92,000 clones, roughly nine tenths being singletons. The material sequenced was peripheral blood, taken in the first trimester of pregnancy. These TCRs come from a female donor with multiple sclerosis, enrolled in a pregnancy study.

This rearrangement joins TRBV6-1 to TRBJ2-7; possibly TRBD2 for D (6 bases). Between the trimmed V and J ends, which lost 6 bases and 5 bases, there was a span of 17 bases. The CDR3 contains 14 residues. Germline V gives CDR1 MNHNS, CDR2 SASEGT. CDR3 sequence reads: CASSVPGAGNEQYF. CDR3 nucleotides: TGTGCCAGCAGCGTCCCCGGGGCGGGAAACGAGCAGTACTTC.

The chain is built from TRBV18 and TRBJ2-2; D is unclear. Trimming removed 1 base from V and 0 bases from J, with 9 bases in between. CDR3 length: 16 amino acids. Germline V gene sequence: CDR1 KGHSH, CDR2 LQKENI. This CDR3 is CASSPRRASNTGELFF. The CDR3 DNA reads TGTGCCAGCTCACCACGAAGAGCTTCGAACACCGGGGAGCTGTTTTTT.

The genes are TRBV2 and TRBJ2-1; perhaps TRBD1 as D (6 bases). Germline assignment: CDR1 SNHLY and CDR2 FYNNEI. Trimming shortened V by 7 bases and J by 6 bases, and 19 bases separated the two germline ends. This CDR3 is built from 15 residues. In DNA, the CDR3 is TGTGCCAGCATGCTACAGGGTGTTGGGGCCAATGAGCAGTTCTTC. Translating gives CASMLQGVGANEQFF. The variable domain in full, with the rest retrieved from reference TRBV2 and TRBJ2-1, is EPEVTQTPSHQVTQMGQEVILRCVPISNHLYFYWYRQILGQKVEFLVSFYNNEISEKSEIFDDQFSVERPDGSNFTLKIRSTKLEDSAMYFCASMLQGVGANEQFFGPGTRLTVL.

This chain connects TRBV27 to TRBJ2-2; possible D gene TRBD2, 6 bases. Trimming shortened V by 6 bases and J by 4 bases, and 18 bases separated the two germline ends. Looked up from germline, CDR1 is MNHEY and CDR2 is SMNVEV (reference sequence). This CDR3 has 16 residues. CDR3 nucleotides: TGTGCCAGCAGGGGCTCGGGGAGGAAAGGCACCGGGGAGCTGTTTTTT. It codes for CASRGSGRKGTGELFF.

The chain combines TRBV7-2 with TRBJ2-1; 8 bases align to TRBD2. Losses at the gene ends were 3 bases for V and 4 bases for J; bases not matched to a gene: 11. From germline, CDR1 is SGHTA and CDR2 FQGNSA. This CDR3 has 17 amino acids. The CDR3 DNA reads as TGTGCCAGCAGCTTCCTTCGTGGAGCGGGAGAGTACAATGAGCAGTTCTTC. This codes for CASSFLRGAGEYNEQFF.

V and J are TRBV6-5 and TRBJ1-1; 8 bases agree with TRBD1. The ends lost 0 bases at V and 8 bases at J; junction bases unmatched: 2. The CDR3 consists of 13 residues. Germline lookup yields CDR1 MNHEY and CDR2 SVGAGI. The CDR3 region is CASSYSRTGEAFF. The CDR3 bases are TGTGCCAGCAGTTACTCCCGGACAGGGGAAGCTTTCTTT.

V usage is TRBV5-1 and J usage is TRBJ2-1, with a possible D match to TRBD2 (6 bases). The germline gives CDR1 SGHRS, CDR2 YFSETQ. Trimming took 4 bases from V and 0 from J, leaving 14 bases between them. This CDR3 has 16 residues. CDR3 coding DNA: TGCGCCAGCAGCCGTGAAGACGGGAGCTCCTACAATGAGCAGTTCTTC. It translates to CASSREDGSSYNEQFF.

J is TRBJ2-1 and V is TRBV30, with TRBD2 matching 8 bases. The CDR3 loop spans 13 amino acids. Looked up from germline, CDR1 is GTSNPN and CDR2 is SVGIG (reference sequence). V was pared by 8 bases and J by 4 bases, with 7 bases of the junction left unmatched. This CDR3 is CAGTSGFYNEQFF. CDR3 bases: TGTGCCGGCACTAGCGGCTTTTACAATGAGCAGTTCTTC.

J is TRBJ1-2 and V is TRBV6-6, with a tentative D call TRBD1 (6 bases). V was clipped by 6 bases and J by 4 bases, with 15 bases between them. This CDR3 contains 14 residues. In germline, CDR1 is MNHNY, CDR2 SVGAGI (reference sequence). This chain's CDR3 is CASRLEGQLYGYTF. DNA for the CDR3: TGTGCCAGCAGGCTAGAAGGACAGCTCTATGGCTACACCTTC.

The chain recombines TRBV6-1 with TRBJ1-2; TRBD1 agrees at 7 bases. V was clipped by 4 bases and J by 8 bases; unmatched bases: 13. There are 15 residues in the CDR3. Germline V gene lookup returns CDR1 MNHNS and CDR2 SASEGT. The CDR3 region is CASSVQRTGVRGYTF. CDR3 DNA sequence: TGTGCCAGCAGTGTTCAAAGGACAGGAGTGAGGGGCTACACCTTC.

The chain uses TRBV7-9 and TRBJ2-1, with TRBD2 identical over 9 bases. Germline V gene sequence: CDR1 SEHNR, CDR2 FQNEAQ (reference sequence). Trimming removed 3 bases from V and 8 bases from J; junction bases left unmatched: 11. CDR3 length: 16 amino acids. CDR3 sequence (DNA): TGTGCCAGCAGCTTCCTGGTTAGCGGGAGCGCCGATGAGCAGTTCTTC. This codes for CASSFLVSGSADEQFF.

This clone has a single count. The rearrangement joins TRBV25-1 to TRBJ1-1, with 7 bases aligning to TRBD1. The CDR3 is made up of 11 amino acids. Germline V CDR1 and CDR2: MGHDK, SYGVNS. With 2 bases clipped from V and 11 bases from J, the junction kept 2 bases outside the gene matches. The CDR3 DNA sequence: TGTGCCAGCAGTGAAACAGGGGCGGCTTTCTTT. This translates into CASSETGAAFF.

The gene calls are TRBV11-2 and TRBJ2-2, with 12 bases matching TRBD2. The CDR3 runs to 16 residues. CDR1 and CDR2 from the germline V gene are SGHAT and FQNNGV. J gave up 5 bases and V 5 bases, and 6 bases lay outside the gene matches. CDR3 sequence (DNA): TGTGCCAGCAGCCCTACTAGCGGGAGGACTACCGGGGAGCTGTTTTTT. Protein: CASSPTSGRTTGELFF.

The chain couples TRBV9 to TRBJ1-2; 10 bases map to TRBD1. Per the germline V gene, CDR1 is SGDLS and CDR2 is YYNGEE. There are 15 residues in the CDR3. V gave up 3 bases and J gave up 2 bases; unmatched junction bases: 4. DNA for the CDR3: TGTGCCAGCAGCGCACCGGGACAGGGGAACTATGGCTACACCTTC. It encodes CASSAPGQGNYGYTF.

V and J are TRBV4-2 and TRBJ2-1; D might be TRBD1 (6 bases). Trimming removed 3 bases from V and 12 bases from J, with 24 bases in between. The CDR3 spans 16 residues. Germline V gene data show CDR1 as LGHNA and CDR2 as YNFKEQ. In DNA, the CDR3 is TGTGCCAGCAGCCAGGACGGACAGCTAGGGTACTCGGGGCAGTTCTTC. As protein: CASSQDGQLGYSGQFF.

V usage is TRBV12-5 and J usage is TRBJ2-3; 8 bases fit TRBD1. This CDR3 has 16 amino acids. The V and J ends lost 2 bases and 1 base, in that order; junction bases with no gene match: 5. The germline V gene has CDR1 LGHNT and CDR2 FRNRAP. The CDR3 loop is CASGLYTGQGTDTQYF. For the CDR3, the DNA is TGTGCTAGTGGTTTGTATACGGGACAGGGCACAGATACGCAGTATTTT.